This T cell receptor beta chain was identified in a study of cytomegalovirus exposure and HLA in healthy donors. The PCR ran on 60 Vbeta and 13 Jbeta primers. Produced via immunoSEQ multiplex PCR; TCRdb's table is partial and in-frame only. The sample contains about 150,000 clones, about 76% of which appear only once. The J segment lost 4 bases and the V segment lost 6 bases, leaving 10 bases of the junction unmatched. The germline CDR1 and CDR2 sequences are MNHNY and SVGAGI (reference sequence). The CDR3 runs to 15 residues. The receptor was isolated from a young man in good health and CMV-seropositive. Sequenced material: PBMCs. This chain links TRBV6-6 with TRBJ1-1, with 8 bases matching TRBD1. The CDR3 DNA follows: TGTGCCAGCAGCCTCCGACAGGGGCGAATCACTGAAGCTTTCTTT. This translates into CASSLRQGRITEAFF.